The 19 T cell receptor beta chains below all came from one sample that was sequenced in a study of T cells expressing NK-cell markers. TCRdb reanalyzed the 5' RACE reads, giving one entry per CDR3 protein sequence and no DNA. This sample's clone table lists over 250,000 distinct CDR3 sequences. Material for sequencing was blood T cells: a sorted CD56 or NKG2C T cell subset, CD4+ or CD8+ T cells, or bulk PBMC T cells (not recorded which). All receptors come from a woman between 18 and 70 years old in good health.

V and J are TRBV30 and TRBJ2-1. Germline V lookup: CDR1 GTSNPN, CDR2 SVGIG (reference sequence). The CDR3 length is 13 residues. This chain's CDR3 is CAWSGTPNNEQFF.

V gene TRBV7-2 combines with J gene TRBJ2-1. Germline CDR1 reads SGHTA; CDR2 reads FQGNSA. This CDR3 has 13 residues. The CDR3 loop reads CASSLAGFNEQFF.

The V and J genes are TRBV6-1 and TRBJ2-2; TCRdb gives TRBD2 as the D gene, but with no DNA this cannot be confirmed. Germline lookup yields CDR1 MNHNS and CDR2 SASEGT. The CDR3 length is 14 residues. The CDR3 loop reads CASTKPSGTGELFF.

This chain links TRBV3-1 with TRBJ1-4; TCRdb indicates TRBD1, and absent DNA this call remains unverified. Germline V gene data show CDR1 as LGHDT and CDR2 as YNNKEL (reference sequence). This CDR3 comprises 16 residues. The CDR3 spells CASSPPWGLANEKLFF. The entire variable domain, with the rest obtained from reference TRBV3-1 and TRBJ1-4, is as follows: DTAVSQTPKYLVTQMGNDKSIKCEQNLGHDTMYWYKQDSKKFLKIMFSYNNKELIINETVPNRFSPKSPDKAHLNLHINSLELGDSAVYFCASSPPWGLANEKLFFGSGTQLSVL.

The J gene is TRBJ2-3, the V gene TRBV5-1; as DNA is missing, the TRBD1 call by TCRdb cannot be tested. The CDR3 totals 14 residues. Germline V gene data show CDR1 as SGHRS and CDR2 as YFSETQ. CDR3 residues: CASRPPDDTDTQYF.

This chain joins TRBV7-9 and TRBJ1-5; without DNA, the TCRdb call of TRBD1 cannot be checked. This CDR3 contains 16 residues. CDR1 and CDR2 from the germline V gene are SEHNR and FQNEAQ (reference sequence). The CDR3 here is CASSLGLQGTNQPQHF.

The CDR3 reads CASSPTDFDQETQYF. This chain joins TRBV5-1 and TRBJ2-5; TCRdb calls TRBD2, which cannot be checked without DNA. CDR3 length: 15 residues. Germline V gives CDR1 SGHRS, CDR2 YFSETQ.

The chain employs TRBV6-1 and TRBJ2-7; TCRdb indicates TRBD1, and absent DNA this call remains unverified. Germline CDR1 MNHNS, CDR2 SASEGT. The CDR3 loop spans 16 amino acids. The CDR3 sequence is CASTPRPGQGIHEQYF.

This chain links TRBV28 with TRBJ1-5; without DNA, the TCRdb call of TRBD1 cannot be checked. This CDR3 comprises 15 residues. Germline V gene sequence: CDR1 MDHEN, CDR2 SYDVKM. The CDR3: CASSSYRGRNQPQHF.

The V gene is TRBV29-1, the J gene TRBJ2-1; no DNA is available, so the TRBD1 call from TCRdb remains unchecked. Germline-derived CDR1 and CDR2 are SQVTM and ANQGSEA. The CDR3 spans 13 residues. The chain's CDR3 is CSGGPRSYNEQFF.

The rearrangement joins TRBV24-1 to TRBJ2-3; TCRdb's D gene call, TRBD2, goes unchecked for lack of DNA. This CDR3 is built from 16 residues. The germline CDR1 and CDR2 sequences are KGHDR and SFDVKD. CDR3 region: CATSDPGLRGTDTQYF.

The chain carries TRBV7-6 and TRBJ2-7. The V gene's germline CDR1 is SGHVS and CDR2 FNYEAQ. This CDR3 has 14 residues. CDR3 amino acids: CASSSSVINYEQYF.

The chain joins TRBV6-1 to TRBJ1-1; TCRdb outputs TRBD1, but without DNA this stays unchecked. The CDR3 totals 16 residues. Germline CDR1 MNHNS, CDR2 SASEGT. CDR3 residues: CASSVEQGKIKNEAFF.

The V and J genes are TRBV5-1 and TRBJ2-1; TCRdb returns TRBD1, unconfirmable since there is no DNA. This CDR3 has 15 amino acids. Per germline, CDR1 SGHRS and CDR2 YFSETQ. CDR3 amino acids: CASSLEAPGSNEQFF.

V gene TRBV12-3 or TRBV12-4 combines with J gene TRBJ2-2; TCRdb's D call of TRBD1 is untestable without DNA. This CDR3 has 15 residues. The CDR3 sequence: CASGPPQGFGGELFF.

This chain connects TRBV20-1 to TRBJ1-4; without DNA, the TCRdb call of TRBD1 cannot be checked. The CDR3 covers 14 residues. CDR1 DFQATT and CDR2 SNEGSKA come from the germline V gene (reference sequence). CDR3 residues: CSARGGQVAEKLFF.

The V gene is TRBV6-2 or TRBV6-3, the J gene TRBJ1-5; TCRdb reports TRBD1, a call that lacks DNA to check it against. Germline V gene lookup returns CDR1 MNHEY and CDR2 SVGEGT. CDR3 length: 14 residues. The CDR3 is CASRPLQGNQPQHF.

The CDR3 spells CASSSGTVKETQYF. V is TRBV7-2 and J is TRBJ2-5; as DNA is missing, the TRBD1 call by TCRdb cannot be tested. The germline gives CDR1 SGHTA, CDR2 FQGNSA. The CDR3 has 14 residues.

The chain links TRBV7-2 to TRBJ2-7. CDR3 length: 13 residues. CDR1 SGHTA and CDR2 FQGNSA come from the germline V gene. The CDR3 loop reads CASSSRLALEQYF.